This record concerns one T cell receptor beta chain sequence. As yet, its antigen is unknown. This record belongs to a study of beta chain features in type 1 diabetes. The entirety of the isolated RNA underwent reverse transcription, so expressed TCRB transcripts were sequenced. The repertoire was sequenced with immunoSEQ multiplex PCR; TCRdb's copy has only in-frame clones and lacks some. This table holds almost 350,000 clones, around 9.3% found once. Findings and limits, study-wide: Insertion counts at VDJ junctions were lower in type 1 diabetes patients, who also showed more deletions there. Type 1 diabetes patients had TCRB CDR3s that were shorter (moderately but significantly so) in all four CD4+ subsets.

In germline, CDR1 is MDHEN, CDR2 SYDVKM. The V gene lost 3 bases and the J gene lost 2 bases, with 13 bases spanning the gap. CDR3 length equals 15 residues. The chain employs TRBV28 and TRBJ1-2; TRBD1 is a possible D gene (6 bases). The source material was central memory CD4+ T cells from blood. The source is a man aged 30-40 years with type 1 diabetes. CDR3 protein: CASSFPGGSNYGYTF. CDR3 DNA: TGTGCCAGCAGTTTCCCGGGGGGCAGCAACTATGGCTACACCTTC.